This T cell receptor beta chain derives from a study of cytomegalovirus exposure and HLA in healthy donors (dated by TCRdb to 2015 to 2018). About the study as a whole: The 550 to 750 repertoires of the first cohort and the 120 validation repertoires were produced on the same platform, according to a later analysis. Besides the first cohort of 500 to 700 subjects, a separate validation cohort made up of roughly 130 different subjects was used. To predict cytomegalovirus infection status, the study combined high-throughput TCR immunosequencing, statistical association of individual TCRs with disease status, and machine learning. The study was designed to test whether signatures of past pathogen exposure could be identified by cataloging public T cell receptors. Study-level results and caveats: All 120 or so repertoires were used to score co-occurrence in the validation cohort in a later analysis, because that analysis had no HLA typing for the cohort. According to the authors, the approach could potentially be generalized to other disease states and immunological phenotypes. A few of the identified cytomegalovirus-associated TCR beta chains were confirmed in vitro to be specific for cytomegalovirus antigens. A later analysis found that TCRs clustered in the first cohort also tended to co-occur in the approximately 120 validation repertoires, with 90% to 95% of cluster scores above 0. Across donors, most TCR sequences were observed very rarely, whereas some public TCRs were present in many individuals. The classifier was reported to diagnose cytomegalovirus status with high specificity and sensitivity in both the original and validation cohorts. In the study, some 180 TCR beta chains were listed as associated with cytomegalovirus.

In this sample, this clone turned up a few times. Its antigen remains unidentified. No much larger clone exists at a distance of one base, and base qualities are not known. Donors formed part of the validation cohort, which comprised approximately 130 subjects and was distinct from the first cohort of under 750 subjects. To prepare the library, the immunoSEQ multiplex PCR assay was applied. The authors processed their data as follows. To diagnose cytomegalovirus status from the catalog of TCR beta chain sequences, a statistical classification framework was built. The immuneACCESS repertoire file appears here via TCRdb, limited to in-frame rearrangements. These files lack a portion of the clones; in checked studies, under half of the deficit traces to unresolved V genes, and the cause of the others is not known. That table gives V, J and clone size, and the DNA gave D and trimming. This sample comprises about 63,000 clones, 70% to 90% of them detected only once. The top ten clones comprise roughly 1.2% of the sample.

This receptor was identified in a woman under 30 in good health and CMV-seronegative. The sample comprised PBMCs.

The CDR3 has the sequence CASSPETGYGYTF. The DNA sequence follows: TGTGCCAGCAGTCCCGAGACAGGCTATGGCTACACCTTC. The chain was built from TRBV6-6 and TRBJ1-2, with TRBD1 tentatively as D gene (6 bases match). Via the germline V gene (reference sequence), CDR1 is MNHNY and CDR2 SVGAGI. V lost 5 bases and J lost 4 bases; the stretch between them is 11 bases long. The CDR3 goes from the cysteine to the phenylalanine over 13 residues. Only the CDR3 DNA stays, 39 bases, in frame from base 1.